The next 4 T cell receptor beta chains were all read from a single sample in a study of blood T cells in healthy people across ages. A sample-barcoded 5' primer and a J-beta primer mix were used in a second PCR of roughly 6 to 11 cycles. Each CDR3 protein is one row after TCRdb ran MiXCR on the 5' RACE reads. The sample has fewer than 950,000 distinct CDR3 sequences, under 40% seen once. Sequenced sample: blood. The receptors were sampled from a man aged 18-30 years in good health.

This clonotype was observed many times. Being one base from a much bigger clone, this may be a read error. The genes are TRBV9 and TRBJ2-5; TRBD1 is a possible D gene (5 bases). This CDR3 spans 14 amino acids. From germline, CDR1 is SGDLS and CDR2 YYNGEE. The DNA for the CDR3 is TGTGCCAGCAGTGTAGCCCAGGGTAGAGAGACCCAGTACTTC. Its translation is CASSVAQGRETQYF.

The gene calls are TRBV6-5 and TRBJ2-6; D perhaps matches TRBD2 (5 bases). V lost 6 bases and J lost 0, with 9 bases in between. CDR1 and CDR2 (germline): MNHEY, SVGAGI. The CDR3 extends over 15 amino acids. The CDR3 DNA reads TGTGCCAGCAGCCTCCGGGACTCTGGGGCCAACGTCCTGACTTTC. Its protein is CASSLRDSGANVLTF.

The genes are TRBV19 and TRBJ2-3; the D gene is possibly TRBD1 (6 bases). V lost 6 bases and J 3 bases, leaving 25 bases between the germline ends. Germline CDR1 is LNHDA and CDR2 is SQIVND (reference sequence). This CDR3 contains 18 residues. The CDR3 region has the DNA TGTGCCAGTAGACCGATCCTCTTACAGGGCCAAAAGACAGATACGCAGTATTTT. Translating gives CASRPILLQGQKTDTQYF. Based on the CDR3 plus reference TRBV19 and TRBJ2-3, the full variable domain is DGGITQSPKYLFRKEGQNVTLSCEQNLNHDAMYWYRQDPGQGLRLIYYSQIVNDFQKGDIAEGYSVSREKKESFPLTVTSAQKNPTAFYLCASRPILLQGQKTDTQYFGPGTRLTVL.

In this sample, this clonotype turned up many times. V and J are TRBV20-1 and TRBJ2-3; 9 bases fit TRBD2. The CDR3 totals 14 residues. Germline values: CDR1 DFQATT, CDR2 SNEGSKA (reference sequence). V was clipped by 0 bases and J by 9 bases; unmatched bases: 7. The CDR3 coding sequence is TGCAGTGCTAGAGACCAAATTAGCGGGGGCACGCAGTATTTT. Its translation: CSARDQISGGTQYF.